This T cell receptor (beta chain) came from a study of beta chain features in type 1 diabetes. The CDR3 is 14 residues long. V lost 5 bases and J 8 bases, leaving 13 bases between the germline ends. From germline, CDR1 is SGHTA and CDR2 FQGTGA. Using CD45RO/CCR7/CD25/CD127/CD95/CD27, CD4+ naive, central memory, regulatory and stem cell-like memory cells were sorted. Regarding the study as a whole: TCRB CDR3s from Type 1 diabetes patients were moderately but significantly shorter in all four CD4+ subsets. Sequencing of cDNA might inflate the share of cells that strongly express TCR.

This clone was observed a few times. Its antigen is unidentified. Isolated RNA was reverse transcribed in full, so expressed TCRB transcripts were sequenced. Average reads for naive, central memory and regulatory T cell samples were several million. Measured with immunoSEQ multiplex PCR; TCRdb has only the in-frame clones, and not every one. This table has 200,000 to 300,000 clones, approximately 10% appearing once. The TCR sequence derives from a young man with type 1 diabetes. This chain joins TRBV7-3 and TRBJ1-6; possibly TRBD1 for D (6 bases). The specimen sequenced was naive CD4+ T cells from blood. CDR3 sequence (DNA): TGTGCCAGCAGCCCAAGGGGGGGGGATTCACCCCTCCACTTT. It encodes CASSPRGGDSPLHF. The complete variable domain, with remaining parts taken from reference TRBV7-3 and TRBJ1-6, reads GAGVSQTPSNKVTEKGKYVELRCDPISGHTALYWYRQSLGQGPEFLIYFQGTGAADDSGLPNDRFFAVRPEGSVSTLKIQRTERGDSAVYLCASSPRGGDSPLHFGNGTRLTVT.